Following are 5 T cell receptor beta chains from one sample sequenced in a study of T-cell reconstitution after alpha-beta-depleted transplantation in children. Construction of the TCRbeta library involved unique molecular identifiers. TCRdb recomputed calls from the PCR reads with MiXCR, one row per CDR3 protein. The table lists hundreds of thousands of distinct CDR3 sequences, roughly 13% of them singletons. The material sequenced was PBMCs, mostly from graft donor cells, taken 360 days after TCRalphabeta/CD19-depleted stem cell transplant. Source of these receptors: a male patient younger than 18 who had a stem cell transplant for acute myeloid leukemia, so the T cells may come from the graft donor.

This clonotype was recorded a few times. This chain links TRBV4-2 with TRBJ1-1, with 7 positions matching TRBD1. The CDR3 length is 17 residues. The V gene's germline CDR1 is LGHNA and CDR2 YNFKEQ. Losses at the gene ends were 4 bases for V and 0 bases for J; bases not matched to a gene: 11. CDR3 nucleotides: TGTGCCAGCAGCCTCGTCCCGGGACAGCTGATGAACACTGAAGCTTTCTTT. Its protein product is CASSLVPGQLMNTEAFF.

V is TRBV28 and J is TRBJ2-5, with unresolved D. There are 13 residues in the CDR3. V dropped 1 base and J dropped 2 bases, with 5 bases sitting between them. In germline, CDR1 is MDHEN, CDR2 SYDVKM. CDR3 nucleotides: TGTGCCAGCAGTTTATACGAACAAGAGACCCAGTACTTC. It codes for CASSLYEQETQYF.

J is TRBJ1-4 and V is TRBV12-3 or TRBV12-4; TRBD1 aligns across 8 bases. CDR3 size: 16 residues. Germline trimming cut 1 base from V and 7 bases from J; bases unmatched to any gene: 8. CDR3 loop: CASSLGARGPFEKLFF. The DNA for the CDR3 is TGTGCCAGCAGTTTAGGTGCCAGGGGGCCGTTTGAAAAACTGTTTTTT.

The V and J genes are TRBV10-3 and TRBJ2-3; 11 nucleotides match TRBD2. The germline gives CDR1 ENHRY, CDR2 SYGVKD. V lost 6 bases and J lost 6; bases outside the gene matches: 11. The CDR3 consists of 16 residues. The CDR3 nucleotides read TGTGCCATCAGAACCGGGACTAGCGGTTCTTTGGATACGCAGTATTTT. Amino acid sequence: CAIRTGTSGSLDTQYF.

The CDR3 sequence is CSVYRDTDTQYF. Here the CDR3 DNA reads TGCAGCGTATACCGGGACACAGATACGCAGTATTTT. V usage is TRBV29-1 and J usage is TRBJ2-3; D might be TRBD2 (5 bases). Trimming pared 6 bases from V and 2 bases from J, leaving 9 bases between. Germline CDR1 SQVTM, CDR2 ANQGSEA. This CDR3 region has 12 residues.